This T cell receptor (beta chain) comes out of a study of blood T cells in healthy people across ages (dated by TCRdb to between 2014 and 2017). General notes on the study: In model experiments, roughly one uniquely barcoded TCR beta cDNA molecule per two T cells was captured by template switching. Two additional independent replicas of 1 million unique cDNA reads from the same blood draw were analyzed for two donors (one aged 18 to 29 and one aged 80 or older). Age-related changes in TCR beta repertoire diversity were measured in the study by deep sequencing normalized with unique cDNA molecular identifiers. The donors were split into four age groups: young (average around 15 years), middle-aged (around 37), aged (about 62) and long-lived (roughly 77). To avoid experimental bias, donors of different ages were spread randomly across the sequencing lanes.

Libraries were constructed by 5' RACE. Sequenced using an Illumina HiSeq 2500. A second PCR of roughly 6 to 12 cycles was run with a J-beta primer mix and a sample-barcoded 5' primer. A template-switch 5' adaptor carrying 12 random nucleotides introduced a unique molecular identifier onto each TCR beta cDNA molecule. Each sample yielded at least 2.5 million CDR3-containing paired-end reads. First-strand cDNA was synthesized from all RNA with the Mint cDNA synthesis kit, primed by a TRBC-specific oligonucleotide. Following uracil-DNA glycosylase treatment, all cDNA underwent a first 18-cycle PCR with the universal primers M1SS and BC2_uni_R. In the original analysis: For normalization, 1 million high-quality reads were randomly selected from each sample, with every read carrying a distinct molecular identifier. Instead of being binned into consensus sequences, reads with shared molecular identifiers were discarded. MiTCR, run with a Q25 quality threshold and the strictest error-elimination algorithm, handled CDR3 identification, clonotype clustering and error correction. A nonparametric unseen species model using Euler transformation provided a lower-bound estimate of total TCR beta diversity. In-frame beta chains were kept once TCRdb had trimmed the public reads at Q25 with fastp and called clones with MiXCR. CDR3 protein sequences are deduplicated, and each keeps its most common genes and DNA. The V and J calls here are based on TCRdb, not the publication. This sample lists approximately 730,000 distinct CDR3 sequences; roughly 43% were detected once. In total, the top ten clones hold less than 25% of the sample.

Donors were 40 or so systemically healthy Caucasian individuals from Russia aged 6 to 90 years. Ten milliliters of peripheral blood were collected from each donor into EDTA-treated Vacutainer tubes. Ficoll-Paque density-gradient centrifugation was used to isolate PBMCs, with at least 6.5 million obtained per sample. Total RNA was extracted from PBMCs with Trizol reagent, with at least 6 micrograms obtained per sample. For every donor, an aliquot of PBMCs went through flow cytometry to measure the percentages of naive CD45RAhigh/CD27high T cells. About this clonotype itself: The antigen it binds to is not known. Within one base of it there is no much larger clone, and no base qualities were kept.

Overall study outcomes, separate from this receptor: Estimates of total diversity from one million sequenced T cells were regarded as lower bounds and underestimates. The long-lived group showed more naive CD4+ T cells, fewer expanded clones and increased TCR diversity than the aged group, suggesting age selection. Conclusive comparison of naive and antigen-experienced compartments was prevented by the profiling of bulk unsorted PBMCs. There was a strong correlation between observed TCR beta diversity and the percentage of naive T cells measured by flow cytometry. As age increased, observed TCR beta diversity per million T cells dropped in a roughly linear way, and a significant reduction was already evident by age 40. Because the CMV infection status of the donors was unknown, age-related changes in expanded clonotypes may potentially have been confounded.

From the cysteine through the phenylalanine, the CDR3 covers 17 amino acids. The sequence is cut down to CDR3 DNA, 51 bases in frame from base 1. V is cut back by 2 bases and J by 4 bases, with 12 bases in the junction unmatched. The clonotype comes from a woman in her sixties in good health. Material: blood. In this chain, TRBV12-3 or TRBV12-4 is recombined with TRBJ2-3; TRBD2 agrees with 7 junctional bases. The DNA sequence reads TGTGCCAGCAGTTTAAGCCGTAGACTAGCAATGGCAGATACGCAGTATTTT. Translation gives CASSLSRRLAMADTQYF.